A selection of T cell receptor beta chains follows, all from one sample in a study of response to subunit inactivated influenza vaccine. TCRdb analysed the RT-PCR reads with MiXCR anew, one entry per CDR3 protein. The table shows approximately 730,000 distinct CDR3 sequences, with approximately 13% occurring only once. Sample: PBMCs from blood, taken 14 to 15 days before vaccination. These receptors were obtained from a man aged 45 to 65 who received an inactivated influenza vaccine. Both conserved end residues are part of each CDR3. Size tells how often a clone was seen (once, few, many) or the class of an expanded clone, and some rows leave it out.

size: many
J: TRBJ2-7
V: TRBV6-5
length: 15
CDR3: CASSYGQETGYEQYF

size: NA
J: TRBJ2-1
V: TRBV24-1
length: 15
CDR3: CATSEGGAPYNEQFF

size: few
J: TRBJ2-7
V: TRBV21-1
length: 14
CDR3: CASSYTVAFPEQYF

size: many
J: TRBJ2-7
V: TRBV28
length: 13
CDR3: CASRSGQSYEQYF

size: many
J: TRBJ2-1
V: TRBV7-2
length: 16
CDR3: CASSLGDVIVYNEQFF

size: NA
J: TRBJ2-3
V: TRBV14
length: 16
CDR3: CASSRYSGASTDTQYF

size: NA
J: TRBJ2-5
V: TRBV2
length: 15
CDR3: CASETSGRAPETQYF

size: NA
J: TRBJ2-1
V: TRBV10-3
length: 14
CDR3: CAISEIRVYNEQFF

size: NA
J: TRBJ2-1
V: TRBV29-1
length: 15
CDR3: CSVPGGGSSYNEQFF

size: NA
J: TRBJ2-5
V: TRBV6-2/TRBV6-3
length: 15
CDR3: CASSQSSSGSMGLDF

size: many
J: TRBJ2-1
V: TRBV15
length: 14
CDR3: CATRVGSSYNEQFF

size: many
J: TRBJ2-1
V: TRBV29-1
length: 15
CDR3: CSVTDRGLELNEQFF

size: few
J: TRBJ2-4
V: TRBV5-5
length: 15
CDR3: CASSLSAIAKNIQYF

size: once
J: TRBJ2-1
V: TRBV6-1
length: 14
CDR3: CASSRFSLGNEQFF

size: few
J: TRBJ2-3
V: TRBV6-2/TRBV6-3
length: 16
CDR3: CASSYSLAGGVDTQYF

size: many
J: TRBJ2-7
V: TRBV4-1
length: 15
CDR3: CASSSFIPGDGEQYF

size: few
J: TRBJ1-6
V: TRBV6-1
length: 15
CDR3: CASTRTGGGNSPLHF

size: many
J: TRBJ1-6
V: TRBV20-1
length: 13
CDR3: CSARTAVNSPLHF

size: few
J: TRBJ2-1
V: TRBV28
length: 14
CDR3: CASRDRDSTRSQFF

size: NA
J: TRBJ2-7
V: TRBV7-2
length: 14
CDR3: CASSLRPSGYEQYF

size: NA
J: TRBJ2-1
V: TRBV19
length: 19
CDR3: CASSKDHLGTSRTDSEQFF

size: many
J: TRBJ2-1
V: TRBV7-3
length: 16
CDR3: CASSPNALAGFNEQFF

size: NA
J: TRBJ1-3
V: TRBV5-1
length: 16
CDR3: CASSLDPGAPGNTIYF

size: few
J: TRBJ2-1
V: TRBV20-1
length: 16
CDR3: CSARAGLAGVYNEQFF

size: NA
J: TRBJ2-1
V: TRBV12-3/TRBV12-4
length: 11
CDR3: CASSLNPEQFF

size: NA
J: TRBJ1-2
V: TRBV30
length: 14
CDR3: CAWSVQAQGYGYTF

size: once
J: TRBJ2-1
V: TRBV11-3
length: 16
CDR3: CASSLGDSISYNEQFF

size: many
J: TRBJ2-5
V: TRBV20-1
length: 13
CDR3: CSARHRSRETQYF

size: few
J: TRBJ1-1
V: TRBV4-1
length: 14
CDR3: CASSQGTTYTEAFF

size: NA
J: TRBJ2-2
V: TRBV28
length: 15
CDR3: CASSLPSGRTGELFF

size: NA
J: TRBJ2-7
V: TRBV12-3/TRBV12-4
length: 12
CDR3: CASSFDGRLQYF

size: many
J: TRBJ1-5
V: TRBV20-1
length: 15
CDR3: CSAIDSLYSNQPQHF

size: NA
J: TRBJ2-1
V: TRBV4-2
length: 16
CDR3: CASSPLVGTSGNEQFF

size: many
J: TRBJ2-2
V: TRBV5-1
length: 15
CDR3: CASRGLQGGTGELFF

size: many
J: TRBJ2-2
V: TRBV9
length: 16
CDR3: CASSVGAGVGTGELFF

size: few
J: TRBJ1-4
V: TRBV4-3
length: 15
CDR3: CASSQGSSSYEKLFF

size: NA
J: TRBJ2-7
V: TRBV9
length: 15
CDR3: CASSPRLAGDSEQYF

size: few
J: TRBJ2-7
V: TRBV20-1
length: 12
CDR3: CSAPGGAREQYF

size: many
J: TRBJ2-7
V: TRBV4-2
length: 18
CDR3: CASSRDLSRTGLPYEQYF

size: NA
J: TRBJ2-1
V: TRBV12-3/TRBV12-4
length: 12
CDR3: CASSPSGAEQFF

size: NA
J: TRBJ2-2
V: TRBV28
length: 18
CDR3: CASSPAIAGALHTGELFF

size: few
J: TRBJ1-5
V: TRBV20-1
length: 14
CDR3: CSAKRGSGFQPQHF

size: many
J: TRBJ2-7
V: TRBV7-9
length: 15
CDR3: CASSLVLQGVDEQYF

size: few
J: TRBJ2-3
V: TRBV3-1
length: 16
CDR3: CASSKRTGRVTDTQYF

size: many
J: TRBJ2-7
V: TRBV10-3
length: 14
CDR3: CAISPTDSSYEQYF

size: NA
J: TRBJ2-7
V: TRBV9
length: 15
CDR3: CASSVGQSLSYEQYF

size: few
J: TRBJ2-2
V: TRBV7-3
length: 16
CDR3: CASSPLVTGDTGELFF

size: NA
J: TRBJ2-6
V: TRBV7-8
length: 19
CDR3: CARSLDRTGSLSGANVLTF

size: few
J: TRBJ2-7
V: TRBV9
length: 16
CDR3: CASSPSSGTGAYEQYF

size: few
J: TRBJ2-7
V: TRBV5-5
length: 12
CDR3: CASSSTGFEQYF

size: many
J: TRBJ1-5
V: TRBV20-1
length: 13
CDR3: CSARGTGIQPQHF